This TCR beta chain was sequenced for a study of blood T cell repertoires in COVID-19. Trimming removed 6 bases at V and 4 bases at J, with 12 bases between. This CDR3 region has 13 residues. Germline CDR1 is MNHEY and CDR2 is SVGAGI. Methods used by the authors: Nucleated cell counts were estimated from reference gene primer amplification. TCRdb's copy holds only in-frame clones and misses some; the assay was immunoSEQ multiplex PCR. V, J and clone size derive from that table, while D and trimming were established from the DNA sequence. The top ten hold about 2.5% of the sample, which has approximately 150,000 clones, about 85% seen once.

The sequence came from a human donor with acute or convalescent COVID-19. The donor label of this sample is uncertain. The V call is TRBV6-5, the J call TRBJ1-1, with D possibly TRBD1 on 6 matching bases. What was sequenced was peripheral blood. For the CDR3, the DNA is TGTGCCAGCAGAAGGGGGAAGATCACTGAAGCTTTCTTT. Protein product: CASRRGKITEAFF.